This entry describes one TCR beta chain. Its antigen target is currently unknown. Base-call qualities are not available, and no considerably larger clone is one nucleotide away. The germline V gene specifies SGHRS as CDR1 and YFSETQ as CDR2. The CDR3 goes from the cysteine to the phenylalanine over 16 residues. Just CDR3 DNA is preserved here, 48 bases in frame from base 1. From V the trimming removes 0 bases and from J it removes 5 bases, while the gene matches leave 5 bases of the junction unaccounted for. The record originates from a study of blood T cell repertoires in COVID-19 (dated by TCRdb to 2018 to 2020). Regarding the study in general: Samples covering the acute and convalescent phases of COVID-19 were provided by collaborators in the United States, Italy and Spain. The dataset comprised deeply sampled blood TCRbeta repertoires from subjects exposed to, actively infected with, or recovered from COVID-19. The prospective study material was composed of cDNA or gDNA derived from T cells, B-cell-depleted T cells, or PBMCs. The repertoires were made available in a free public database intended to serve as a resource for research on the immune response to SARS-CoV-2. The sample metadata nearly always contained a de-identified subject ID, COVID-19 status, age in years and sex. The samples were drawn from the first 160 participants of the ongoing ImmuneRACE study and from about 1,200 subjects provided by 6 global collaborators. Where available, HLA class I and class II types were obtained from metadata supplied by the sample provider rather than from assay-based typing. Overall results and qualifications from the work: How much clinical and demographic metadata was included differed by source and by participant, and the metadata was provided uncurated.

Collaborating institutions collected whole blood in K2EDTA tubes following their own protocols. For TCRbeta analysis, collaborators shipped samples as frozen whole blood, isolated PBMCs, or DNA extracted from either of those sample types. TCRbeta CDR3 regions were amplified from genomic DNA using the immunoSEQ Assay, a bias-controlled multiplex PCR. Regarding the original processing steps: Within the assay, amplification of reference gene primers was used to estimate how many nucleated cells each sample contained. To quantify the absolute abundance of each unique TCRbeta CDR3 rearrangement, sequence reads were collapsed and filtered. Productive Simpson clonality was computed per sample as the square root of Simpson's diversity index over productive rearrangements. Not all clones reach the TCRdb copy of this immuneACCESS table, which keeps in-frame sequences only. Checked studies attribute under half of the gap to unresolved V genes and leave the rest unexplained. Clonal size and the V and J genes are those of that table, whereas D and trimming came from the DNA. The table for this sample lists 470,000 or so clones; approximately 90% of them were counted only once. The ten largest clones take up about 4.3% of the sample.

The chain couples TRBV5-1 to TRBJ2-5, with 12 middle bases fitting TRBD2. Sequencing was carried out using peripheral blood. The sequence came from a woman aged 30 to 39 with acute or convalescent COVID-19. At the DNA level, the sequence is TGCGCCAGCAGCTTGGAGCCTAGCGGGGGGGCGGAGACCCAGTACTTC. This encodes CASSLEPSGGAETQYF.